These 15 T cell receptor beta chains were all obtained from the same sample, sequenced in a study of blood T cell repertoires in COVID-19. The protocol was immunoSEQ multiplex PCR, while the TCRdb copy is restricted to in-frame clones and leaves out a portion. The sample holds 200,000 or so clones, about nine tenths seen once. The sequenced sample consisted of peripheral blood. The receptor source for this set is a man between 70 and 80 years old with active or convalescent COVID-19.

As to this clone: An end of the junction does not agree with germline; a read error may underlie this. The chain uses TRBV7-9 and TRBJ2-2, with TRBD2 identical over 10 bases. The CDR3 runs 16 residues. From germline, CDR1 is SEHNR and CDR2 FQNEAQ (reference sequence). CDR3 sequence: CASSVAGLADTGELFF. DNA for the CDR3: TGTGCCAGCAGCGTAGCAGGACTAGCGGACACCGGGGAGCTGTTTTTT. Full variable domain (outside the CDR3, taken from reference TRBV7-9 and TRBJ2-2): DTGVSQNPRHKITKRGQNVTFRCDPISEHNRLYWYRQTLGQGPEFLTYFQNEAQLEKSRLLSDRFSAERPKGSFSTLEIQRTEQGDSAMYLCASSVAGLADTGELFFGEGSRLTVL.

The chain has TRBV6-5 and TRBJ1-2; 9 bases line up with TRBD1. V lost 5 bases to trimming and J lost 3 bases; unmatched junction nucleotides: 7. The length of the CDR3 is 15 residues. Germline CDR1 MNHEY, CDR2 SVGAGI. The CDR3 coding sequence is TGTGCCAGCAGTAAGAGACAGGGGGTATACTATGGCTACACCTTC. Protein sequence: CASSKRQGVYYGYTF.

The table lists this clone with a few counts. This rearrangement joins TRBV14 to TRBJ1-5; the match to TRBD1 covers 7 bases. The CDR3 runs to 14 residues. The trim removed 4 bases at V and 7 bases at J, leaving 7 bases unmatched. Germline lookup yields CDR1 SGHDN and CDR2 FVKESK. The CDR3 nucleotides are TGTGCCAGCAGCCTCTCAGGGGGTCACCAGCCCCAGCATTTT. Translated, it gives CASSLSGGHQPQHF. The full variable domain, its missing parts supplied by reference TRBV14 and TRBJ1-5, is EAGVTQFPSHSVIEKGQTVTLRCDPISGHDNLYWYRRVMGKEIKFLLHFVKESKQDESGMPNNRFLAERTGGTYSTLKVQPAELEDSGVYFCASSLSGGHQPQHFGDGTRLSIL.

The chain combines TRBV3-1 (or the pseudogene TRBV3-2) with TRBJ2-5, with 14 bases lining up with TRBD2. The CDR3 totals 17 residues. The germline CDR1 and CDR2 sequences are LGHDT and YNNKEL (reference sequence). With 1 base clipped from V and 4 bases from J, the junction kept 5 bases outside the gene matches. The chain's CDR3 is CASSQVGGTSGRETQYF. For the CDR3, the DNA is TGTGCCAGCAGCCAAGTAGGGGGGACTAGCGGGAGAGAGACCCAGTACTTC.

The gene calls are TRBV11-2 and TRBJ2-5; 7 nucleotides agree with TRBD2. The CDR3 length is 17 residues. V lost 1 base to trimming and J lost 9 bases; unmatched junction nucleotides: 17. Germline V CDR1 and CDR2: SGHAT, FQNNGV. CDR3 region: CASSLGAGRASGSAQYF. In nucleotides, the CDR3 is TGTGCCAGCAGCTTAGGGGCAGGGAGGGCCTCGGGTTCGGCCCAGTACTTC.

J is TRBJ2-1 and V is TRBV6-2 or TRBV6-3; D gene unclear. Germline lookup yields CDR1 MNHEY and CDR2 SVGEGT. The CDR3 is made up of 13 amino acids. The V and J ends lost 6 bases and 9 bases respectively, with 15 bases between them. CDR3 amino acids: CASSPTGLGEQFF. The DNA for the CDR3 is TGTGCCAGCAGCCCCACGGGTTTAGGTGAGCAGTTCTTC.

The chain is built from TRBV28 and TRBJ2-3, with TRBD2 matching 10 bases. The CDR3 is 14 residues long. Germline V gives CDR1 MDHEN, CDR2 SYDVKM. V was clipped by 6 bases and J by 7 bases; unmatched bases: 7. CDR3 region: CASSDSGRIHTQYF. CDR3 nucleotides: TGTGCCAGCAGCGATAGCGGGAGGATCCATACGCAGTATTTT.

The rearrangement joins TRBV11-2 to TRBJ1-2, with 8 bases fitting TRBD1. Germline loops: CDR1 SGHAT, CDR2 FQNNGV. The CDR3 runs 18 residues. V was pared by 1 base and J by 10 bases, with 20 bases of the junction left unmatched. The CDR3 region has the DNA TGTGCCAGCAGCTTAGGTACCTGGGACAGGCCCACGAAGCAGGACTACACCTTC. Translating gives CASSLGTWDRPTKQDYTF. The full variable domain, completed using reference TRBV11-2 and TRBJ1-2, is EAGVAQSPRYKIIEKRQSVAFWCNPISGHATLYWYQQILGQGPKLLIQFQNNGVVDDSQLPKDRFSAERLKGVDSTLKIQPAKLEDSAVYLCASSLGTWDRPTKQDYTFGSGTRLTVV.

This clone was seen a single time. The chain is built from TRBV2 and TRBJ1-6; TRBD1 might be the D (6 bases). Trimming took off 6 bases at V and 7 bases at J, with 13 bases between the two ends. This CDR3 region has 14 residues. Germline-derived CDR1 and CDR2 are SNHLY and FYNNEI. The CDR3 DNA sequence: TGTGCCAGCAGGCCGGGACACCGAAATTCACCCCTCCACTTT. This translates into CASRPGHRNSPLHF.

CDR3 in amino acids: CASSQGQGAGNEQFF. The CDR3 DNA follows: TGTGCCAGCAGCCAGGGACAGGGGGCGGGCAATGAGCAGTTCTTC. The chain recombines TRBV3-1 (or the pseudogene TRBV3-2) with TRBJ2-1; TRBD1 matches 12 bases. V was pared by 3 bases and J by 6 bases, with 3 bases of the junction left unmatched. Germline CDR1 is LGHDT and CDR2 is YNNKEL (reference sequence). The CDR3 consists of 15 residues.

The chain carries TRBV5-6 and TRBJ1-6; TRBD1 matches at 7 bases. The trim removed 2 bases at V and 7 bases at J, leaving 6 bases unmatched. CDR3 size: 15 residues. CDR1 and CDR2 from the germline V gene are SGHDT and YYEEEE. As DNA, the CDR3 is TGTGCCAGCAGCTTTAGGGACAGCAGAAATTCACCCCTCCACTTT. Amino acid sequence: CASSFRDSRNSPLHF.

The chain has TRBV5-6 and TRBJ2-1, with 9 positions matching TRBD2. The CDR3 extends over 12 amino acids. Looked up from germline, CDR1 is SGHDT and CDR2 is YYEEEE. After removal of 1 base from V and 13 bases from J, the junction contained 3 bases not matched to a gene. CDR3 loop: CASSLFSGGQFF. Written as DNA, the CDR3 is TGTGCCAGCAGCTTGTTTAGCGGGGGACAGTTCTTC.

This sequence joins TRBV20-1 and TRBJ2-7, with 7 bases fitting TRBD1. The CDR3 totals 12 residues. Germline V gene sequence: CDR1 DFQATT, CDR2 SNEGSKA (reference sequence). V dropped 5 bases and J dropped 3; count of bases not matched to a gene: 4. This CDR3 reads CSARDRVYEQYF. CDR3 nucleotides: TGCAGTGCTCGTGACAGGGTCTACGAGCAGTACTTC.

The chain uses TRBV25-1 and TRBJ1-2; a possible D gene is TRBD1 (5 bases). This CDR3 has 13 residues. Deletions cut 7 bases from V and 3 bases from J, with 12 bases between. Germline CDR1 is MGHDK and CDR2 is SYGVNS. CDR3 in DNA: TGTGCCAGCACTGGGGGGGGATACTATGGCTACACCTTC. Translated: CASTGGGYYGYTF.

V gene TRBV6-6 combines with J gene TRBJ2-7; D remains ambiguous. Trimming removed 2 bases at V and 3 bases at J, with 5 bases between. The germline CDR1 and CDR2 sequences are MNHNY and SVGAGI (reference sequence). The CDR3 spans 12 residues. The CDR3 sequence: CASSYRFYEQYF. The CDR3 DNA sequence: TGTGCCAGCAGTTACCGGTTCTACGAGCAGTACTTC.